This TCR beta chain emerged from a study of T cells in Graves' hyperthyroidism and ophthalmopathy. Study observations and caveats: Onset of ophthalmopathy came a median 6.5 months after the model predicted it.

The CDR3 is 14 residues long. Trimming pared 4 bases from V and 0 bases from J, leaving 11 bases between. Germline CDR1 SGDLS, CDR2 YYNGEE. It was RNA transcripts that yielded the amplified TCR beta CDR3 regions. HTBI primers drove first-round RT-PCR of the TCR CDR3. From the multiplex PCR reads, TCRdb called clonotypes with MiXCR, one entry per CDR3 protein. Altogether 400,000 to 500,000 distinct CDR3 sequences are present, approximately 14% being singletons, with the ten largest covering around a sixth. This clonotype was recorded at least ten times. What it binds is unknown. The source material was blood. The chain is built from TRBV9 and TRBJ2-7, with unresolved D. This clonotype was sampled from a woman younger than 30 with Graves' hyperthyroidism. For the CDR3, the DNA is TGTGCCAGCAGCTCGCGACACCACTCCTACGAGCAGTACTTC. Protein: CASSSRHHSYEQYF.